This T cell receptor beta chain was identified in a study of blood T cell repertoires in COVID-19 (dated by TCRdb to between 2020 and 2021). Notes on the research overall: Collaborator samples came from the United States, Italy and Spain and covered acute and convalescent phases of COVID-19. The prospective study material was composed of cDNA or gDNA derived from T cells, B-cell-depleted T cells, or PBMCs. Deeply sampled blood TCRbeta repertoires from subjects exposed to, actively infected with, or recovered from COVID-19 were included in the dataset. The repertoires were released in a freely available public database meant as a resource for research on the immune response to SARS-CoV-2. Samples came from the ongoing ImmuneRACE study (first 160 participants) plus 1,254 subjects from 6 global collaborators. A de-identified subject ID, COVID-19 status, age in years and sex were almost always included in the sample metadata. Where available, HLA class I and class II types were taken from metadata supplied by the sample provider and were not determined by assay-based typing.

Whole blood was collected in K2EDTA tubes by collaborating institutions according to the institutions' own protocols. For TCRbeta analysis, collaborators shipped samples in one of three forms: frozen whole blood, isolated PBMCs, or DNA extracted from either of those sample types. General study outcomes and caveats: The quantity of clinical and demographic metadata differed by source and by participant and was supplied without curation.

V ends up 3 bases short and J 2 bases short, with an unmatched junction base count of 7. The CDR1 and CDR2 encoded by the germline V gene are SGDLS and YYNGEE. The CDR3 sequence holds 16 residues, the cysteine and phenylalanine included. Only the CDR3 DNA stays, 48 bases, in frame from base 1. The immunoSEQ Assay, a bias-controlled multiplex PCR, was used to amplify TCRbeta CDR3 regions from genomic DNA. From the authors' description of their analysis: Nucleated cell counts per sample were estimated from amplification of reference gene primers within the assay. To quantify the absolute abundance of each unique TCRbeta CDR3 rearrangement, sequence reads were collapsed and filtered. For each sample, productive Simpson clonality was calculated by taking the square root of Simpson's diversity index across productive rearrangements. Imported from immuneACCESS, the table was reduced by TCRdb to in-frame sequences with V and J called. These copies leave out some clones; in studies compared against another copy, an unresolved V gene accounts for under half, and the cause of the remainder is not known. The DNA gave D and trimming, while V, J and clone size come from that table. For this sample the table gives about 160,000 clones, of which almost 85% were detected only once. Roughly an eighth of the sample rests with the top ten.

Worth noting for this clone: There is no known antigen for this receptor. Base quality data are lacking; no much larger clone is found one base away.

Source material: peripheral blood. The V and J genes are TRBV9 and TRBJ1-4, with 7 bases matching TRBD1. This TCR was recovered from a man aged 18 to 29 with active or convalescent COVID-19. CDR3 protein: CASSGSLRGTNEKLFF. The DNA sequence follows: TGTGCCAGCAGCGGATCCCTCAGGGGGACTAATGAAAAACTGTTTTTT.